Listed below are T cell receptor beta chains from one sample, sequenced in a study of blood T cell repertoires in COVID-19. The repertoire was sequenced with immunoSEQ multiplex PCR; TCRdb's copy has only in-frame clones and lacks some. The sample records fewer than 350,000 clones, roughly 90% being singletons. Material for sequencing was peripheral blood. Source of these receptors: a man aged 25-40 years with COVID-19, enrolled during active disease. Each CDR3 is given with its conserved first and last residue. The order of the fields is D gene, V gene, clone size, J gene, CDR3 protein, CDR3 DNA. The D gene is left open where the match is weak. Clone size appears in some rows only: once, few, many, or a class for an expanded clone.

>TRBD2|TRBV18|NA|TRBJ2-3
CASSPAAGVDTQYF
TGTGCCAGCTCACCAGCGGCGGGAGTAGATACGCAGTATTTT
>NA|TRBV28|few|TRBJ1-5
CASSFLSGRDNQPQHF
TGTGCCAGCAGTTTCCTTAGTGGGAGAGACAATCAGCCCCAGCATTTT
>NA|TRBV11-2|NA|TRBJ2-6
CASSLPWFGRAGANVLTF
TGTGCCAGCAGCTTACCGTGGTTCGGCAGGGCTGGGGCCAACGTCCTGACTTTC
>TRBD1|TRBV9|NA|TRBJ1-5
CASSSTGQGNQPQHF
TGTGCCAGCAGCTCCACAGGACAGGGCAATCAGCCCCAGCATTTT
>TRBD2|TRBV18|NA|TRBJ2-3
CASSPPAGEGDTDTQYF
TGTGCCAGCTCACCACCGGCCGGGGAGGGTGACACAGATACGCAGTATTTT
>NA|TRBV11-2|NA|TRBJ2-5
CASSRTRAVETQYF
TGTGCCAGCAGCCGAACCAGGGCAGTTGAGACCCAGTACTTC
>TRBD1|TRBV24-1|NA|TRBJ1-5
CATSDGTGTNQPQHF
TGTGCCACCAGTGACGGGACAGGGACGAATCAGCCCCAGCATTTT
>TRBD2|TRBV11-2|few|TRBJ2-7
CASSSPGLGSNEQYF
TGTGCCAGCAGCTCCCCGGGACTAGGTTCAAACGAGCAGTACTTC
>NA|TRBV7-2|NA|TRBJ2-7
CASSPQISSYEQYF
TGTGCCAGCAGCCCTCAGATAAGCTCCTACGAGCAGTACTTC
>NA|TRBV7-2|NA|TRBJ2-6
CASSLVSGAGANVLTF
TGTGCCAGCAGCTTAGTGTCAGGGGCTGGGGCCAACGTCCTGACTTTC
>NA|TRBV5-1|NA|TRBJ1-1
CASSLPGGNTEAFF
TGCGCCAGCAGCTTACCGGGAGGGAACACTGAAGCTTTCTTT
>NA|TRBV5-6|NA|TRBJ2-3
CASSQEGGVRDTQYF
TGTGCCAGCAGCCAGGAGGGTGGGGTCCGGGATACGCAGTATTTT
>NA|TRBV4-1|NA|TRBJ2-7
CASSQVTGSYEQYF
TGCGCCAGCAGCCAAGTCACAGGCTCCTACGAGCAGTACTTC
>TRBD1|TRBV5-4|many|TRBJ1-6
CASSLGQGFSPLHF
TGTGCCAGCAGCTTGGGACAGGGATTCTCACCCCTCCACTTT
>TRBD1|TRBV5-1|NA|TRBJ1-1
CASRQQGYTEAFF
TGCGCCAGCAGACAACAGGGGTACACTGAAGCTTTCTTT
>NA|TRBV4-3|NA|TRBJ1-4
CASSPSGTYGEKLFF
TGCGCCAGCAGCCCTAGCGGGACATATGGCGAAAAACTGTTTTTT
>NA|TRBV7-3|NA|TRBJ1-1
CASSLNRENAEAFF
TGTGCCAGCAGCTTAAACAGGGAGAACGCTGAAGCTTTCTTT
>TRBD1|TRBV27|NA|TRBJ2-3
CASSKSLQGPTQYF
TGTGCCAGCAGCAAAAGTCTACAGGGGCCTACGCAGTATTTT
>TRBD1|TRBV28|NA|TRBJ1-5
CASSIPGQGANQPQHF
TGTGCCAGCAGTATACCGGGACAGGGGGCAAATCAGCCCCAGCATTTT
>NA|TRBV19|NA|TRBJ1-2
CASSISADNYGYTF
TGTGCCAGTAGTATAAGTGCGGATAACTATGGCTACACCTTC
>TRBD2|TRBV5-1|NA|TRBJ2-3
CASSFLTSGADTQYF
TGCGCCAGCAGCTTTTTGACTAGCGGGGCAGATACGCAGTATTTT
>NA|TRBV21-1|few|TRBJ2-2
CASSRVLAGVRGTGELFF
TGTGCCAGCAGCAGGGTTCTAGCGGGAGTTCGCGGCACCGGGGAGCTGTTTTTT
>NA|TRBV24-1|NA|TRBJ2-3
CATRGTSTDTQYF
TGTGCCACCCGGGGGACTAGCACAGATACGCAGTATTTT
>TRBD1|TRBV9|NA|TRBJ1-2
CASSPTGAVNYGYTF
TGTGCCAGCAGCCCCACAGGGGCCGTTAACTATGGCTACACCTTC
>TRBD1|TRBV19|NA|TRBJ1-5
CASSSTGGYQPQHF
TGTGCCAGTAGTAGTACAGGGGGCTATCAGCCCCAGCATTTT
>TRBD2|TRBV6-5|NA|TRBJ2-5
CASSYSGSGVQYF
TGTGCCAGCAGTTACAGCGGGAGTGGCGTCCAGTACTTC
>NA|TRBV24-1|NA|TRBJ1-6
CATTGSGQSISYNSPPHF
TGTGCCACCACGGGGAGCGGACAGTCGATCTCCTATAATTCACCCCCCCACTTT